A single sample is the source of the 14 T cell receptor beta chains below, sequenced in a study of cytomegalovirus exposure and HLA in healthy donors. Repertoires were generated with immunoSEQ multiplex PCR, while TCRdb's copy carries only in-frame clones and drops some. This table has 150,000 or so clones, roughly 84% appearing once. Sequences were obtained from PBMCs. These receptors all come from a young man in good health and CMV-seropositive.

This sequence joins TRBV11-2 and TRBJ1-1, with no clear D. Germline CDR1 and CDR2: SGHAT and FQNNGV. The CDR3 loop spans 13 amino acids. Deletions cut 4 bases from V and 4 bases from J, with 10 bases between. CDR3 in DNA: TGTGCCAGCAGCTCCGGGGTGAGCACTGAAGCTTTCTTT. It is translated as CASSSGVSTEAFF.

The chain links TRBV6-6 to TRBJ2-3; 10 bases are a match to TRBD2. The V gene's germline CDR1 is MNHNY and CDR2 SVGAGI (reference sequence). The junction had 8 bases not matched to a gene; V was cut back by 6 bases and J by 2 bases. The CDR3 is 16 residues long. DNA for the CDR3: TGTGCCAGCAGCCCCGGACTAGCGGACCTCACAGATACGCAGTATTTT. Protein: CASSPGLADLTDTQYF.

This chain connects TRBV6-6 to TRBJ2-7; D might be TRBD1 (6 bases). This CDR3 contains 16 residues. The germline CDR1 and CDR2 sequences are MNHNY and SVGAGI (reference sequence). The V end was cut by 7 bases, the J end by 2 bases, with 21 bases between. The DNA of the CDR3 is TGTGCCAGCACCCAGCGGAGGCAGGGGTGGACCTACGAGCAGTACTTC. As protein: CASTQRRQGWTYEQYF.

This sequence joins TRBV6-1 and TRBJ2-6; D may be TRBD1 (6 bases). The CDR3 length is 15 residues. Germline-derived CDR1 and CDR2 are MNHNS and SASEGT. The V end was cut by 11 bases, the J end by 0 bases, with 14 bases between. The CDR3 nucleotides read TGTGCCGGGGACAAAGGGGACTCTGGGGCCAACGTCCTGACTTTC. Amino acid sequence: CAGDKGDSGANVLTF.

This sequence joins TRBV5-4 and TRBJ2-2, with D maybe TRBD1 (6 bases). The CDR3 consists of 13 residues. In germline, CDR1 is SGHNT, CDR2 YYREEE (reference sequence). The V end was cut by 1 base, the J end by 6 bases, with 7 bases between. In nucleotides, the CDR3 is TGTGCCAGCAGCTTGCGGACAGCCGGGGAGCTGTTTTTT. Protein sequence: CASSLRTAGELFF.

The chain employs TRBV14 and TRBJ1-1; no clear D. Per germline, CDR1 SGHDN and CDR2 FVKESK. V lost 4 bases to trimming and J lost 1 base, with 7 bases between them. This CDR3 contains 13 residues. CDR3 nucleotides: TGTGCCAGCAGCCTCTACGGGAACACTGAAGCTTTCTTT. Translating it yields CASSLYGNTEAFF. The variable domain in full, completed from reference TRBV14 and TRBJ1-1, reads EAGVTQFPSHSVIEKGQTVTLRCDPISGHDNLYWYRRVMGKEIKFLLHFVKESKQDESGMPNNRFLAERTGGTYSTLKVQPAELEDSGVYFCASSLYGNTEAFFGQGTRLTVV.

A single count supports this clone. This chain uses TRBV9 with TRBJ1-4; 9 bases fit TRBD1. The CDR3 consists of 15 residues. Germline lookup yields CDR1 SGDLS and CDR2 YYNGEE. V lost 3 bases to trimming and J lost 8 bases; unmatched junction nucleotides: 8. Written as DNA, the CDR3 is TGTGCCAGCAGCGCGACAGGGGGACTTAGAGAAAAACTGTTTTTT. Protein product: CASSATGGLREKLFF.

DNA for the CDR3: TGTGCCAGCAGCCGACAGGTTTTTAATGAAAAACTGTTTTTT. Its protein product is CASSRQVFNEKLFF. The V gene is TRBV9, the J gene TRBJ1-4; tentative D call: TRBD1 (6 bases). Trimming shortened V by 4 bases and J by 4 bases, and 11 bases separated the two germline ends. Germline CDR1 reads SGDLS; CDR2 reads YYNGEE. This CDR3 comprises 14 residues.

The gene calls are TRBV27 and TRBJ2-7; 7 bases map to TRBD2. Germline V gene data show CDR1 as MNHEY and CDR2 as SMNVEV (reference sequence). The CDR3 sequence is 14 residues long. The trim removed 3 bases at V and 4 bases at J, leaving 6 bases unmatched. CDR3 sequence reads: CASSLRRGGYEQYF. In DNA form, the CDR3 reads TGTGCCAGCAGTTTGAGACGGGGAGGGTACGAGCAGTACTTC.

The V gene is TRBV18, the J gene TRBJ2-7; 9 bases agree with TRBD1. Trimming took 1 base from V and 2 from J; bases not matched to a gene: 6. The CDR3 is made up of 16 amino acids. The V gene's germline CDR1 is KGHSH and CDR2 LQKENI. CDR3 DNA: TGTGCCAGCTCACCACGAACGGGACAGGGACCCTACGAGCAGTACTTC. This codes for CASSPRTGQGPYEQYF.

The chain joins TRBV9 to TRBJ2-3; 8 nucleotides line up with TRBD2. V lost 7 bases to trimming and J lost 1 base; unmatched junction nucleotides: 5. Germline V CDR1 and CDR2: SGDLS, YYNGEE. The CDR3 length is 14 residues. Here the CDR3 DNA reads TGTGCCAGCGGCGGGGGGACTCGCACAGATACGCAGTATTTT. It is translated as CASGGGTRTDTQYF.

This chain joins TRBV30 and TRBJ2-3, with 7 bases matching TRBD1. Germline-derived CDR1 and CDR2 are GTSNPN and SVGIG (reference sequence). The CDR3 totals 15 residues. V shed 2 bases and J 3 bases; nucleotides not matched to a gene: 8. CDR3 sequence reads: CAWSPRQGITDTQYF. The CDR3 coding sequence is TGTGCCTGGAGTCCCAGACAGGGTATAACAGATACGCAGTATTTT.

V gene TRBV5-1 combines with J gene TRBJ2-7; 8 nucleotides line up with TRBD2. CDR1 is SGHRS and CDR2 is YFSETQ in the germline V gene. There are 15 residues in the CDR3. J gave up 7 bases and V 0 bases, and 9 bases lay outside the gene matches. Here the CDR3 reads CASSLALVAGGEQYF. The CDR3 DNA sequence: TGCGCCAGCAGCTTGGCCTTGGTTGCGGGAGGTGAGCAGTACTTC.

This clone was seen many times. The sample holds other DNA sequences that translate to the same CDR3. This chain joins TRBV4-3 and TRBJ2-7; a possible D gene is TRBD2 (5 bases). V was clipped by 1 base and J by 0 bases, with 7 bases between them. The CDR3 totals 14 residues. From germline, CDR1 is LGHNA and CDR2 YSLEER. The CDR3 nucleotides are TGCGCCAGCAGCCAAGGCAGCGGCTCCTACGAGCAGTACTTC. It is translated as CASSQGSGSYEQYF.